The T cell receptor beta chain described here comes from a study of blood T cell repertoires in COVID-19. For the study at large: From T cells, B-cell-depleted T cells, or PBMCs came the material, which was cDNA or gDNA.

In the study's own analysis: The assay estimated nucleated cells by amplifying reference gene primers. Sequenced by immunoSEQ multiplex PCR; TCRdb stores in-frame clones only, minus some. V and J calls and clone size follow that table, whereas D and trimming were derived from the DNA. This table has 50,000 to 75,000 clones, approximately 79% appearing once. The TCR originated in a woman aged 80 or over with active or convalescent COVID-19. Sample: peripheral blood.

The CDR3 region has the DNA TGTGCCAGCAGTTACTTCGGTTGGGAGCAGTACTTC. Residues: CASSYFGWEQYF. The chain combines TRBV6-2 or TRBV6-3 with TRBJ2-7, with D hard to call. The CDR3 totals 12 residues. In germline, CDR1 is MNHEY, CDR2 SVGEGT. Trimming took off 1 base at V and 7 bases at J, with 8 bases between the two ends.